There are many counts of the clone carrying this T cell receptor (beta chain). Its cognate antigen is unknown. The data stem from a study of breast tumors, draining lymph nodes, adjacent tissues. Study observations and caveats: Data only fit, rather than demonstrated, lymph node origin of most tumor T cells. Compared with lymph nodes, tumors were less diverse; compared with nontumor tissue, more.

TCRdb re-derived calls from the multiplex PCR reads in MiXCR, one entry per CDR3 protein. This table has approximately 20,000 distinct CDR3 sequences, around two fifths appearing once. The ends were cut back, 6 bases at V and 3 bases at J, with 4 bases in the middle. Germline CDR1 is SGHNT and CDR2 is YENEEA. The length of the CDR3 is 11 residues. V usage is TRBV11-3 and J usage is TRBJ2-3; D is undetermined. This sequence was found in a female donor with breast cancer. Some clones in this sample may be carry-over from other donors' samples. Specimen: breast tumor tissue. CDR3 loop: CASRYTDTQYF. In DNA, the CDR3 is TGTGCCAGCAGATATACAGATACGCAGTATTTT.